Sequencing of this T cell receptor beta chain was carried out in a study of cytomegalovirus exposure and HLA in healthy donors. Points on this clone: Antigen unknown.

The germline V and J ends were trimmed by 4 bases and 8 bases, with 11 bases remaining between them. This CDR3 region has 12 residues. Germline loops: CDR1 MGHRA, CDR2 YSYEKL. The PCR was carried out with 60 Vbeta primers and 13 Jbeta primers. Assay: immunoSEQ multiplex PCR; the TCRdb copy retains only in-frame clones and omits some. The sample has around 64,000 clones, 65% to 80% seen once; the top ten hold 6.5% to 8.5%. Whole-study findings and limits: After further analysis at a later stage, under 20,000 TCR beta sequences were associated with HLA alleles at 0.05 false discovery rate. TCR beta sequences reportedly predicted most subjects' HLA-A and HLA-B alleles accurately.

This chain uses TRBV4-1 with TRBJ1-2; D gene ambiguous. The TCR originated in a man between 25 and 39 years old in good health and CMV-seropositive. Source material: PBMCs. CDR3 in DNA: TGCGCCAGCAGCCCAGGCGCTGGGGGCTACACCTTC. This translates into CASSPGAGGYTF.